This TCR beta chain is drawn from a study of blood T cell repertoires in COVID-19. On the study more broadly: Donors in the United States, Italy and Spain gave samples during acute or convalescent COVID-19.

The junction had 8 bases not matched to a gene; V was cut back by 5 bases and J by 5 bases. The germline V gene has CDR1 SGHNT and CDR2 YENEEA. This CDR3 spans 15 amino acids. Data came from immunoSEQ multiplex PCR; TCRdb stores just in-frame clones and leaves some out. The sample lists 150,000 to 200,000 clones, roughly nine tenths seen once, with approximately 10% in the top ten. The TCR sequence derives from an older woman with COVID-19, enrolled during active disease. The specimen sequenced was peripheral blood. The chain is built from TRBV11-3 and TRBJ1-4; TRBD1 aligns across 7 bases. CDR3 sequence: CASSPGGMLNEKLFF. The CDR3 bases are TGTGCCAGCAGCCCAGGGGGGATGTTGAATGAAAAACTGTTTTTT.